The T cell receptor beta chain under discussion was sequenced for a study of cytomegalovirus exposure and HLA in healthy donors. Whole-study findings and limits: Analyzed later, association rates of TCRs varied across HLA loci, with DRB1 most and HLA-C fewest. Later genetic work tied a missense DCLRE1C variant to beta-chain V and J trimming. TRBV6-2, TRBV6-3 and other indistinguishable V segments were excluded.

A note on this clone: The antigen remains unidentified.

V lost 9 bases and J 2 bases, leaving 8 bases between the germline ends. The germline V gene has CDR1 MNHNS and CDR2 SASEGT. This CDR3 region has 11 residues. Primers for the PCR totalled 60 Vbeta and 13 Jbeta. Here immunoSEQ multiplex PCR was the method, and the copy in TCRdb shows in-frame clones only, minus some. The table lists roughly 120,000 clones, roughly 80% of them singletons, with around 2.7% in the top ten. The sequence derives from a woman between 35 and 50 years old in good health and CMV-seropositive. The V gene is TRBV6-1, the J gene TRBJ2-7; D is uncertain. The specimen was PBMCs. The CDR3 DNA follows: TGTGCCAGTGCAGGAACCTACGAGCAGTACTTC. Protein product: CASAGTYEQYF.